This entry is about one TCR beta chain. The repertoire was sequenced with immunoSEQ multiplex PCR; TCRdb's copy has only in-frame clones and lacks some. There are approximately 58,000 clones in the sample; roughly nine tenths occur only once, and 0.76% lies in the top ten. This entry belongs to a study of OX40 agonist ivuxolimab in advanced cancers. V gave up 4 bases and J gave up 8 bases; unmatched junction bases: 5. There are 15 residues in the CDR3. Germline CDR1 reads MNHNS; CDR2 reads SASEGT. This clonotype was obtained from an adult with an advanced solid tumor such as melanoma, head and neck, liver or kidney cancer. V usage is TRBV6-1 and J usage is TRBJ2-3; 14 nucleotides match TRBD2. This material consisted of CD4+ or CD8+ T cells sorted from blood, taken in a trial of the OX40 agonist ivuxolimab. The DNA of the CDR3 is TGTGCCAGCAGTGGACTAGCGGGAGGGGTAGGTACGCAGTATTTT. Encoded protein: CASSGLAGGVGTQYF.